This T cell receptor (beta chain) was sequenced during a study of cytomegalovirus exposure and HLA in healthy donors. Study-level background: Earlier results showed roughly 120 million unique TCR beta sequences derived from roughly 180 million T cells. Overall study findings and caveats: TCR beta sequences numbering 15,000 to 20,000 were associated with HLA alleles at 0.05 false discovery rate in a later analysis.

The PCR contained 60 Vbeta and 13 Jbeta primers. Libraries were prepared by immunoSEQ multiplex PCR; TCRdb keeps only in-frame clonotypes and omits some of them. The table has some 51,000 clones, about three quarters seen once. Trimming cost V 3 bases and J 7 bases; bases outside gene matches: 3. In germline, CDR1 is KGHSH, CDR2 LQKENI. The CDR3 totals 14 residues. On this clone: Its antigen is not known.

Sequencing input: PBMCs. The source is a female donor in good health and CMV-seronegative. The chain joins TRBV18 to TRBJ1-2; 12 nucleotides agree with TRBD1. The CDR3 nucleotides read TGTGCCAGCTCACCCGGGACAGGGGGCTTTGGCTACACCTTC. Translated, it gives CASSPGTGGFGYTF.